These 31 T cell receptor beta chains were sequenced from one sample in a study of liver allograft versus peripheral blood T cells. Study context: T cell receptor repertoires in transplanted livers were compared with those in recipients' peripheral blood.

From the reads, TCRdb called clonotypes with MiXCR, one entry per CDR3 protein. The data contain 8,500 or so distinct CDR3 sequences, approximately 26% of them singletons. The receptors were sampled from a human patient who had a liver transplant. These T cells may partly come from the graft donor.

The gene calls are TRBV6-6 and TRBJ2-7, with D perhaps TRBD1 or TRBD2 (5 bases each). CDR1 and CDR2 (germline): MNHNY, SVGAGI (reference sequence). There are 12 residues in the CDR3. V gave up 7 bases and J gave up 9 bases, with 16 bases separating them. CDR3 sequence reads: CASMTEGSWQYF. CDR3 in DNA: TGTGCCAGCATGACAGAGGGTTCCTGGCAGTACTTC.

The chain employs TRBV20-1 and TRBJ1-1; TRBD1 might be the D (5 bases). The length of the CDR3 is 17 residues. V lost 4 bases and J 0 bases, leaving 21 bases between the germline ends. CDR1 is DFQATT, CDR2 SNEGSKA, per germline (reference sequence). The CDR3 region is CSAKLGPGGPLNTEAFF. The CDR3 DNA is TGCAGTGCTAAACTGGGGCCGGGTGGGCCCCTGAACACTGAAGCTTTCTTT.

V and J are TRBV6-5 and TRBJ1-1, with 8 bases that match TRBD1. The J call may be wrong; the DNA end is better matched by TRBJ1-6. Germline V gene sequence: CDR1 MNHEY, CDR2 SVGAGI. This CDR3 has 15 amino acids. The CDR3 region has the DNA TGTGCCAGCAGTTACTCTGCAGGGGGCCAATCACCCCTCCACTTT. It encodes CASSYSAGGQSPLHF.

By frequency in the sample, this clonotype is medium-sized. The chain uses TRBV19 and TRBJ1-1; the match to TRBD1 covers 8 bases. The germline CDR1 and CDR2 sequences are LNHDA and SQIVND (reference sequence). With 4 bases clipped from V and 5 bases from J, the junction kept 9 bases outside the gene matches. This CDR3 has 15 residues. CDR3 protein: CASSTRTGRGTEAFF. CDR3 coding DNA: TGTGCCAGTAGTACTCGGACAGGGAGGGGGACTGAAGCTTTCTTT.

The chain carries TRBV6-2 or TRBV6-3 and TRBJ2-1, with D uncertain. The germline gives CDR1 MNHEY, CDR2 SVGEGT. The CDR3 length is 12 residues. V was cut by 7 bases and J by 10 bases, with 14 bases left in between. CDR3 region: CASTESWREQFF. In DNA form, the CDR3 reads TGTGCCAGCACTGAAAGCTGGCGAGAGCAGTTCTTC.

The sample holds one count of this clonotype. The rearrangement joins TRBV20-1 to TRBJ1-3; D perhaps matches TRBD1 (5 bases). V was shortened by 5 bases and J by 8 bases, with 13 bases between the two germline ends. Germline lookup yields CDR1 DFQATT and CDR2 SNEGSKA (reference sequence). This CDR3 contains 12 residues. CDR3 DNA: TGCAGTGCTCACGAGGGGTTGGACACCATATATTTT. This encodes CSAHEGLDTIYF.

This clonotype is labeled as medium-sized (0.01 to 0.1%). This chain uses TRBV7-2 with TRBJ1-5; no reliable D call. Germline V CDR1 and CDR2: SGHTA, FQGNSA. The CDR3 has 14 amino acids. V lost 5 bases and J 6 bases, leaving 14 bases between the germline ends. CDR3 in amino acids: CASSPTAGLQPQHF. CDR3 DNA sequence: TGTGCCAGCAGCCCCACGGCAGGACTTCAGCCCCAGCATTTT. The full variable domain, with the rest looked up from reference TRBV7-2 and TRBJ1-5, is GAGVSQSPSNKVTEKGKDVELRCDPISGHTALYWYRQSLGQGLEFLIYFQGNSAPDKSGLPSDRFSAERTGGSVSTLTIQRTQQEDSAVYLCASSPTAGLQPQHFGDGTRLSIL.

To note about this clonotype: Its ends do not fully match the called genes, so a read error is possible. The rearrangement links TRBV20-1 to TRBJ1-5, with D tentatively TRBD1 (6 bases). This CDR3 is 15 amino acids long. CDR1 and CDR2 from the germline V gene are DFQATT and SNEGSKA (reference sequence). For the CDR3, the DNA is TGCAGTGCTAGACTAGGGGGGAAGACCCGTCAGTCCCAGCATTTT. Translating it yields CSARLGGKTRQSQHF.

The chain employs TRBV19 and TRBJ2-3; maybe TRBD1 (7 bases). V was cut by 3 bases and J by 6 bases, with 13 bases left in between. The CDR3 covers 14 residues. Germline-derived CDR1 and CDR2 are LNHDA and SQIVND (reference sequence). CDR3 sequence: CASSMRAGGDTQYF. The CDR3 DNA follows: TGTGCCAGTAGTATGAGGGCAGGGGGGGATACGCAGTATTTT.

This clonotype was seen repeatedly, ten times or more. V gene TRBV19 combines with J gene TRBJ1-5; no definite D call. The V gene's germline CDR1 is LNHDA and CDR2 SQIVND (reference sequence). Trimming stripped 2 bases from V and 7 bases from J, with 12 bases between. The CDR3 is 14 amino acids. CDR3 in amino acids: CASSISSGDQPQHF. The CDR3 DNA reads as TGTGCCAGTAGTATAAGCTCAGGTGACCAGCCCCAGCATTTT.

This clonotype is medium-sized. V is TRBV6-5 and J is TRBJ2-3; TRBD2 agrees at 12 bases. This CDR3 comprises 18 residues. The ends lost 0 bases at V and 5 bases at J; junction bases unmatched: 9. The germline CDR1 and CDR2 sequences are MNHEY and SVGAGI. The DNA for the CDR3 is TGTGCCAGCAGTTACTCGAACCTAGCGGGGGGGCCCGGAGATACGCAGTATTTT. This sequence encodes CASSYSNLAGGPGDTQYF.

This clonotype was counted a few times. The chain is built from TRBV12-3 or TRBV12-4 and TRBJ1-2; 7 bases align to TRBD1. The CDR3 totals 13 residues. The trim removed 7 bases at V and 7 bases at J, leaving 9 bases unmatched. The CDR3 DNA is TGTGCCAGCACTCTACAGGGGTGGGGTGGCTACACCTTC. It is translated as CASTLQGWGGYTF.

This clonotype was seen only a few times. The chain links TRBV6-2 or TRBV6-3 to TRBJ1-1; D is ambiguous. V gave up 5 bases and J gave up 0 bases, with 16 bases separating them. This CDR3 comprises 16 residues. CDR1 and CDR2 (germline): MNHEY, SVGEGT. CDR3 loop: CASSDPHTDMNTEAFF. The CDR3, as DNA: TGTGCCAGCAGTGACCCTCATACAGATATGAACACTGAAGCTTTCTTT.

This clonotype was seen a handful of times. The gene calls are TRBV14 and TRBJ1-1; no definite D call. The CDR3 is made up of 15 amino acids. Trimming stripped 0 bases from V and 4 bases from J, with 12 bases between. Germline V gives CDR1 SGHDN, CDR2 FVKESK. This CDR3 reads CASSQDLGYFTEAFF. CDR3 bases: TGTGCCAGCAGCCAAGATCTGGGGTACTTCACTGAAGCTTTCTTT.

This clonotype was picked up many times. The J gene is TRBJ1-1, the V gene TRBV12-3 or TRBV12-4, with D possibly being TRBD1 (5 bases). V shed 2 bases and J shed 7 bases, with 14 bases lying between them. The CDR3 has 14 amino acids. This chain's CDR3 is CASSLQRDVLEAFF. CDR3 DNA: TGTGCCAGCAGTTTACAACGGGACGTACTTGAAGCTTTCTTT.

In its sample, this clonotype is medium-sized. CDR3 sequence: CASSTQGTNTEAFF. Here the CDR3 DNA reads TGTGCCAGCAGTACACAGGGAACGAACACTGAAGCTTTCTTT. The chain joins TRBV7-2 to TRBJ1-1, with D perhaps TRBD1 (6 bases). Per the germline V gene, CDR1 is SGHTA and CDR2 is FQGNSA. The CDR3 runs 14 residues. Trimming took off 6 bases at V and 1 base at J, with 12 bases between the two ends.

V gene TRBV5-1 combines with J gene TRBJ1-3, with D hard to call. Trimming left V 1 base short and J 0 bases short, with 5 bases between. The CDR3 length is 14 residues. The germline V gene has CDR1 SGHRS and CDR2 YFSETQ. The CDR3 loop reads CASSLSSSGNTIYF. The CDR3 bases are TGCGCCAGCAGCTTGTCCAGCTCTGGAAACACCATATATTTT. The complete variable domain, with remaining parts taken from reference TRBV5-1 and TRBJ1-3, reads KAGVTQTPRYLIKTRGQQVTLSCSPISGHRSVSWYQQTPGQGLQFLFEYFSETQRNKGNFPGRFSGRQFSNSRSEMNVSTLELGDSALYLCASSLSSSGNTIYFGEGSWLTVV.

The chain recombines TRBV7-2 with TRBJ2-1; no clear D. From germline, CDR1 is SGHTA and CDR2 FQGNSA. This CDR3 region has 13 residues. V was pared by 4 bases and J by 0 bases, with 4 bases between. CDR3 DNA: TGTGCCAGCAGCTCCAGCTCCTACAATGAGCAGTTCTTC. Translating gives CASSSSSYNEQFF.

The V call is TRBV19, the J call TRBJ1-5; tentatively, D is TRBD1 (6 bases). The V end was cut by 0 bases, the J end by 9 bases, with 15 bases between. The CDR3 is 15 residues long. The germline CDR1 and CDR2 sequences are LNHDA and SQIVND (reference sequence). Written as DNA, the CDR3 is TGTGCCAGTAGTATAGATCGGGGGCGGGGGTCGCCCCAGCATTTT. This gives the protein CASSIDRGRGSPQHF.

In this sample, this clonotype turned up a few times. The chain links TRBV6-2 or TRBV6-3 to TRBJ1-5; the D is unclear. Germline V gene data show CDR1 as MNHEY and CDR2 as SVGEGT. The CDR3 runs to 16 residues. Trimming shortened V by 2 bases and J by 0 bases, and 11 bases separated the two germline ends. CDR3 region: CASSYGEGYSNQPQHF. The CDR3 DNA follows: TGTGCCAGCAGTTACGGGGAGGGATATAGCAATCAGCCCCAGCATTTT.

This clonotype is deemed medium-sized. J is TRBJ1-2 and V is TRBV24-1; the D is unclear. Trimming shortened V by 0 bases and J by 6 bases, and 7 bases separated the two germline ends. Looked up from germline, CDR1 is KGHDR and CDR2 is SFDVKD. This CDR3 has 13 amino acids. This CDR3 is CATSDLTRDGYTF. CDR3 nucleotides: TGTGCCACCAGTGATTTGACCCGAGATGGCTACACCTTC.

On this clonotype: Given a much more abundant clone one base away, this may be a read error. The V call is TRBV7-9, the J call TRBJ1-2, with D possibly TRBD1 on 6 matching bases. V lost 4 bases and J 3 bases, leaving 12 bases between the germline ends. The CDR3 length is 14 residues. Germline V gene data show CDR1 as SEHNR and CDR2 as FQNEAQ (reference sequence). The CDR3 spells CASSYGTTDYGYTF. The DNA for the CDR3 is TGTGCCAGCAGCTATGGGACAACCGACTATGGCTACACCTTC.

On this clonotype: One end of the junction is discordant with germline, which a read error may explain. V usage is TRBV19 and J usage is TRBJ1-4, with a weak D call TRBD1 (5 bases). The CDR3 spans 17 residues. Germline CDR1 and CDR2: LNHDA and SQIVND (reference sequence). CDR3 nucleotide sequence: TGTGCCAGTAGTGTAGACAAAAGGACACCCTTTAATGAAAAACTGTTTTTT. Residues: CASSVDKRTPFNEKLFF.

This clonotype was observed many times. The chain joins TRBV12-3 or TRBV12-4 to TRBJ2-1, with D uncertain. The CDR3 totals 13 residues. V lost 3 bases to trimming and J lost 2 bases, with 5 bases between them. The CDR3 spells CASSLVPYNEQFF. DNA for the CDR3: TGTGCCAGCAGTTTGGTGCCCTACAATGAGCAGTTCTTC.

This clonotype is judged medium-sized. The rearrangement joins TRBV29-1 to TRBJ2-1, with D perhaps matching TRBD1 (7 bases). The length of the CDR3 is 13 residues. V gave up 7 bases and J gave up 5 bases, with 15 bases separating them. CDR1 and CDR2 (germline): SQVTM, ANQGSEA. The CDR3 DNA sequence: TGCAGCGCCGACAGGGAGCGGGACAATGAGCAGTTCTTC. Protein product: CSADRERDNEQFF.

This clonotype has ten or more counts. The chain uses TRBV30 and TRBJ1-2; possibly TRBD1 for D (5 bases). The CDR3 sequence is 12 residues long. The germline CDR1 and CDR2 sequences are GTSNPN and SVGIG (reference sequence). V lost 2 bases and J lost 6, with 10 bases in between. In nucleotides, the CDR3 is TGTGCCTGGAGTCTACAGGCCCATGGCTACACCTTC. Amino acids: CAWSLQAHGYTF.

This clonotype is labeled medium-sized. The V gene is TRBV6-5, the J gene TRBJ2-7; D uncertain. V was cut by 8 bases and J by 0 bases, with 11 bases left in between. This CDR3 contains 13 residues. Germline values: CDR1 MNHEY, CDR2 SVGAGI. The chain's CDR3 is CASLRLGSYEQYF. The CDR3 DNA sequence: TGTGCCAGCTTAAGACTGGGCTCCTACGAGCAGTACTTC.

For this clonotype: Here the CDR3 omits its conserved ending phenylalanine or tryptophan, so a read error is the likely source. J is TRBJ1-2 and V is TRBV9; D possibly corresponds to TRBD1 (5 bases). V shed 4 bases and J shed 1 base, with 14 bases lying between them. This CDR3 contains 15 residues. Germline V gives CDR1 SGDLS, CDR2 YYNGEE. This CDR3 is CASSPGLTVNYGYTY. The CDR3 region has the DNA TGTGCCAGCAGCCCCGGACTGACAGTTAACTATGGCTACACCTAC.

This rearrangement joins TRBV27 to TRBJ2-6; 10 bases are a match to TRBD1. Trimming at V came to 5 bases and at J to 3 bases, leaving 13 bases not matched to a gene. CDR1 MNHEY and CDR2 SMNVEV come from the germline V gene (reference sequence). The CDR3 loop spans 19 amino acids. The DNA for the CDR3 is TGTGCCAGCAGTCTCCTAGGACAGGGGGGCCGGTATGGGGCCAACGTCCTGACTTTC. Translating it yields CASSLLGQGGRYGANVLTF.

This clonotype is categorized as medium-sized. CDR3 region: CASSPSTGDPYEQYF. For the CDR3, the DNA is TGTGCCAGCTCACCTTCGACAGGGGATCCCTACGAGCAGTACTTC. The V gene is TRBV18, the J gene TRBJ2-7; TRBD1 matches at 8 bases. The CDR3 consists of 15 residues. From germline, CDR1 is KGHSH and CDR2 LQKENI. V was pared by 3 bases and J by 2 bases, with 6 bases of the junction left unmatched. The full variable domain, in which reference TRBV18 and TRBJ2-7 provide the parts outside the CDR3, is NAGVMQNPRHLVRRRGQEARLRCSPMKGHSHVYWYRQLPEEGLKFMVYLQKENIIDESGMPKERFSAEFPKEGPSILRIQQVVRGDSAAYFCASSPSTGDPYEQYFGPGTRLTVT.

V is TRBV10-3 and J is TRBJ2-7; the D is unclear. Deletions cut 2 bases from V and 3 bases from J, with 5 bases between. Germline lookup yields CDR1 ENHRY and CDR2 SYGVKD. There are 12 residues in the CDR3. CDR3 nucleotides: TGTGCCATCAGTGAGGGTGGCTACGAGCAGTACTTC. This translates into CAISEGGYEQYF.